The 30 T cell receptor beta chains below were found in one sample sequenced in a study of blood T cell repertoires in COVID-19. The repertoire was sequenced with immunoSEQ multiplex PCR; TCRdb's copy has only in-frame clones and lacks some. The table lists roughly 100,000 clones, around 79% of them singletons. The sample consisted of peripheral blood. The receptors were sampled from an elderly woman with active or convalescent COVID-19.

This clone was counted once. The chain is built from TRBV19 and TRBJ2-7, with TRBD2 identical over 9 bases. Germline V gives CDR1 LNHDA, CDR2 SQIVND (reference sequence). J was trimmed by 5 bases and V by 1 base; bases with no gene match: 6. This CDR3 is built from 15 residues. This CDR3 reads CASSIGGSGSHEQYF. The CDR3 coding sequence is TGTGCCAGTAGTATAGGTGGTAGCGGGAGCCACGAGCAGTACTTC.

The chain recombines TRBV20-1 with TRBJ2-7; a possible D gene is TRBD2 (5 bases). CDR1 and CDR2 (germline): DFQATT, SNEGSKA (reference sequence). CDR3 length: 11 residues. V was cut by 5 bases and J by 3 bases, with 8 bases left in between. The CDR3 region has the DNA TGCAGTGCTGGAGGTATCTACGAGCAGTACTTC. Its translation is CSAGGIYEQYF.

This CDR3 reads CASSSGTGELFF. For the CDR3, the DNA is TGCGCCAGCAGCTCCGGCACCGGGGAGCTGTTTTTT. The chain couples TRBV5-1 to TRBJ2-2; D is undetermined. Germline assignment: CDR1 SGHRS and CDR2 YFSETQ. The CDR3 extends over 12 amino acids. With 3 bases removed from V and 4 bases from J, the gap between germline ends came to 4 bases.

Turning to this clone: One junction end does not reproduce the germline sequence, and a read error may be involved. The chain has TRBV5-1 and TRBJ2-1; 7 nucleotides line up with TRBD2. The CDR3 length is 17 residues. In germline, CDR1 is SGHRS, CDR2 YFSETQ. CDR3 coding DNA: TGTGCCAGCAGCTTGTTCAGCGGGGCTGACTCCTACAATGAGCAGTTCTTC. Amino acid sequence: CASSLFSGADSYNEQFF.

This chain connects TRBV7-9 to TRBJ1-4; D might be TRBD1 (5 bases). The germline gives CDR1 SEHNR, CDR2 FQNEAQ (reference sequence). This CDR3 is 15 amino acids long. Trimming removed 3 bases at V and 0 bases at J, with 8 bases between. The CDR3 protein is CASSFPGATNEKLFF. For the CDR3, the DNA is TGTGCCAGCAGCTTCCCGGGGGCAACTAATGAAAAACTGTTTTTT. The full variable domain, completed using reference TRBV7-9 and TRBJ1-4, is DTGVSQNPRHKITKRGQNVTFRCDPISEHNRLYWYRQTLGQGPEFLTYFQNEAQLEKSRLLSDRFSAERPKGSFSTLEIQRTEQGDSAMYLCASSFPGATNEKLFFGSGTQLSVL.

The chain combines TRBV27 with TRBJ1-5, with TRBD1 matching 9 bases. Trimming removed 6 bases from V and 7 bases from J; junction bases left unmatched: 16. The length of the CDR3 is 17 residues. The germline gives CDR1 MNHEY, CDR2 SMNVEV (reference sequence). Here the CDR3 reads CASSPHPGQGGGQPQHF. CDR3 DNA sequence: TGTGCCAGCAGCCCCCACCCGGGACAGGGAGGAGGACAGCCCCAGCATTTT.

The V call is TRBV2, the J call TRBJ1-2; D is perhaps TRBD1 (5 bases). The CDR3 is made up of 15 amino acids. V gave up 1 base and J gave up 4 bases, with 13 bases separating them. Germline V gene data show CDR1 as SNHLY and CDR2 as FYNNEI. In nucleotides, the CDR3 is TGTGCCAGCAGTGAAGGGACGACAGACCTCTATGGCTACACCTTC. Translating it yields CASSEGTTDLYGYTF.

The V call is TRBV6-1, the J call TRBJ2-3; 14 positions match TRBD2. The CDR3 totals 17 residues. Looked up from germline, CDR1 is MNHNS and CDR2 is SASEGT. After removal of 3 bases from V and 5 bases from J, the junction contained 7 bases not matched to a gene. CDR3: CASSDRLAGGPRDTQYF. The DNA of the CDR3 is TGTGCCAGCAGTGACCGACTAGCGGGAGGGCCAAGAGATACGCAGTATTTT.

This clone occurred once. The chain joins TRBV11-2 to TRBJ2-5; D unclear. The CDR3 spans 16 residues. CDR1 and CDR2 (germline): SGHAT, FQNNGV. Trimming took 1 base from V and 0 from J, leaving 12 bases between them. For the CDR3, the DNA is TGTGCCAGCAGCTTAGGACCGTCAGACTACCAAGAGACCCAGTACTTC. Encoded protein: CASSLGPSDYQETQYF.

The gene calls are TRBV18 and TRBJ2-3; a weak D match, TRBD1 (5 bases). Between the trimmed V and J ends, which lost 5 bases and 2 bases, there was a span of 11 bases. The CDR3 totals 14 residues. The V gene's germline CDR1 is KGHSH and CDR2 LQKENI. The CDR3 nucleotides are TGTGCCAGCTCAACCCAGACAGACACAGATACGCAGTATTTT. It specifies CASSTQTDTDTQYF.

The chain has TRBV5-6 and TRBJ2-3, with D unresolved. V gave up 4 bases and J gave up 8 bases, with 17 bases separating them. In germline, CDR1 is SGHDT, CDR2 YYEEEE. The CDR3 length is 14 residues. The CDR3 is CASSPFNTPGTQYF. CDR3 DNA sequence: TGTGCCAGCAGCCCTTTCAACACCCCAGGTACGCAGTATTTT.

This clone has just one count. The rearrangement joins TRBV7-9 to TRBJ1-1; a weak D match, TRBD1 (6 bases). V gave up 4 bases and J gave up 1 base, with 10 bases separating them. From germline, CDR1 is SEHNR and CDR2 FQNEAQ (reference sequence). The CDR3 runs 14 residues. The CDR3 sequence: CASSSQGGNTEAFF. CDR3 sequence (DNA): TGTGCCAGCAGCTCACAGGGTGGGAACACTGAAGCTTTCTTT.

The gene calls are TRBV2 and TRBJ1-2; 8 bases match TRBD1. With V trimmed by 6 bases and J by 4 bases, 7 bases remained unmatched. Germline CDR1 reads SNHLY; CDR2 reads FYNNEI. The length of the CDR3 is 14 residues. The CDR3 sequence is CASSLQQGGYGYTF. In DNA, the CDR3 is TGTGCCAGCAGCCTACAACAGGGGGGCTATGGCTACACCTTC.

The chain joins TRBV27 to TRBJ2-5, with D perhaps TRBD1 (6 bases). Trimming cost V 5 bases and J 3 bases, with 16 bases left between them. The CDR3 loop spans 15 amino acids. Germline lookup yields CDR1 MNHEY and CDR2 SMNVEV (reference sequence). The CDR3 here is CASSKTTGWEETQYF. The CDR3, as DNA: TGTGCCAGCAGTAAGACGACAGGTTGGGAAGAGACCCAGTACTTC.

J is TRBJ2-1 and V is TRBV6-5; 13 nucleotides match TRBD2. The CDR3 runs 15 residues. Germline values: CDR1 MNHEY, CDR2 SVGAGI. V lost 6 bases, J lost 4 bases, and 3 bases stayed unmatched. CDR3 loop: CASRGLAGFYNEQFF. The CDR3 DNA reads TGTGCCAGCAGGGGACTAGCGGGATTTTACAATGAGCAGTTCTTC.

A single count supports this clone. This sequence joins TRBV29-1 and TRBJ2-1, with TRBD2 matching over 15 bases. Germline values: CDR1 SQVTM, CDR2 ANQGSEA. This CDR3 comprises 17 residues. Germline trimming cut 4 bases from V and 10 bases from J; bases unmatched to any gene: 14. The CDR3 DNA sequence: TGCAGCGTTGGCGGGACTAGCGGGAGGCAAAGTACAAGAGAGCAGTTCTTC. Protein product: CSVGGTSGRQSTREQFF.

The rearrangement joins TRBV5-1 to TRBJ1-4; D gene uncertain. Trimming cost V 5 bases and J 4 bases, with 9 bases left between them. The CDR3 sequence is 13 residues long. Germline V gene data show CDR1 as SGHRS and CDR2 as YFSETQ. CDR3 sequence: CASSRGHNEKLFF. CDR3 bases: TGCGCCAGCAGTCGGGGTCATAATGAAAAACTGTTTTTT.

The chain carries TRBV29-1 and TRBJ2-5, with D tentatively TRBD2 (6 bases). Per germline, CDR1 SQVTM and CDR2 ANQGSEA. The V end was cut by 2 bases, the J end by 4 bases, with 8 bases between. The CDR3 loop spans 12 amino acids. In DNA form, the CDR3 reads TGCAGCGTTGAACAGGGAGGAGAGACCCAGTACTTC. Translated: CSVEQGGETQYF.

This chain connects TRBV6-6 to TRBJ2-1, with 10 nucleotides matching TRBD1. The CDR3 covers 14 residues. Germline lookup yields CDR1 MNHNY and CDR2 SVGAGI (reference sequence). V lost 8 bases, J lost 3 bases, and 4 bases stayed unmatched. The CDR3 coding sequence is TGTGCCAGCGGCTGGACAGGGGGCTACAATGAGCAGTTCTTC. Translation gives CASGWTGGYNEQFF.

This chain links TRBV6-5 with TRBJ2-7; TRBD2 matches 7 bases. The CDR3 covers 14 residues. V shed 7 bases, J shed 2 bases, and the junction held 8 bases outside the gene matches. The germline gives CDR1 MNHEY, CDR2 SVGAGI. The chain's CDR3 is CASKIGTITYEQYF. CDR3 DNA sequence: TGTGCCAGCAAAATCGGGACTATAACCTACGAGCAGTACTTC.

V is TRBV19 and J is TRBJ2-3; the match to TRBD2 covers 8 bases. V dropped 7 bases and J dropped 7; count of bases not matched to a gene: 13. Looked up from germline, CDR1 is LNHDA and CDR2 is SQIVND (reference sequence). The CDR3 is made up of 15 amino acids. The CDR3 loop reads CASTPSVRGGNTQYF. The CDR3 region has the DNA TGTGCCAGTACCCCGTCGGTCCGGGGGGGAAATACGCAGTATTTT.

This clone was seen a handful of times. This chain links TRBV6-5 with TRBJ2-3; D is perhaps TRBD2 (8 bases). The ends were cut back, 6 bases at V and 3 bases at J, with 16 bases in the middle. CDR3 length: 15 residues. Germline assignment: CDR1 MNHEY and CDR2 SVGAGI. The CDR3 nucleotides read TGTGCCAGCAGAGGAGGGGGCGGGAGGACAGATACGCAGTATTTT. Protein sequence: CASRGGGGRTDTQYF.

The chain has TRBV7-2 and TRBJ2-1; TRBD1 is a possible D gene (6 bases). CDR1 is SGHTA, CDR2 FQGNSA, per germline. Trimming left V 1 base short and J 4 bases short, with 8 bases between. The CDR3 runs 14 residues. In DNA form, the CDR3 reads TGTGCCAGCAGCTTAGGGACAGAATACAATGAGCAGTTCTTC. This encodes CASSLGTEYNEQFF.

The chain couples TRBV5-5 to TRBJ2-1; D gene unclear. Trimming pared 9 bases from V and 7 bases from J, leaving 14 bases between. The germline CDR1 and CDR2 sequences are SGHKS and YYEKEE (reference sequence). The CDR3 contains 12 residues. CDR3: CATYINGNEQFF. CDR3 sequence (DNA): TGTGCCACCTACATAAACGGGAATGAGCAGTTCTTC.

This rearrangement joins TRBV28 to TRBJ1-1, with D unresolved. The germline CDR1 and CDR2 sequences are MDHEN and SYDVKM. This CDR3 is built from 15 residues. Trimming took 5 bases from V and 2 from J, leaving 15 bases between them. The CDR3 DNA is TGTGCCAGCAGTACCCACGGCGCGGCTAACACTGAAGCTTTCTTT. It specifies CASSTHGAANTEAFF.

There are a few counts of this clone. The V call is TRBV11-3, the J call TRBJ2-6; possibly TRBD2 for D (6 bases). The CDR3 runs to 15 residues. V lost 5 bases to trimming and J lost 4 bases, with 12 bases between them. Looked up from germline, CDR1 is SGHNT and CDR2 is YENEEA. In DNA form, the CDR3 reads TGTGCCAGCAGCGGAGGGACGGGAGGGGCCAACGTCCTGACTTTC. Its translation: CASSGGTGGANVLTF. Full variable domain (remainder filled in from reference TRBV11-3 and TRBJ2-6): EAGVVQSPRYKIIEKKQPVAFWCNPISGHNTLYWYLQNLGQGPELLIRYENEEAVDDSQLPKDRFSAERLKGVDSTLKIQPAELGDSAVYLCASSGGTGGANVLTFGAGSRLTVL.

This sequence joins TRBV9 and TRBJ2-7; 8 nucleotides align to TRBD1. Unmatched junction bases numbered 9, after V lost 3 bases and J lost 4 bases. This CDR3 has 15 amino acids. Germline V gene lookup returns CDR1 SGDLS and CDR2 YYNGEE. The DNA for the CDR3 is TGTGCCAGCAGCGGAAAAACGGGACAGGAGTACGAGCAGTACTTC. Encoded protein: CASSGKTGQEYEQYF.

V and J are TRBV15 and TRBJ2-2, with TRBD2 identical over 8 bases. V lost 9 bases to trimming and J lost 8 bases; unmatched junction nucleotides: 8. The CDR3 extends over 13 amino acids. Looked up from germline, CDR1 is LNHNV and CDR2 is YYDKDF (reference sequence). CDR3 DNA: TGTGCCACGGGGCTCGGGAGGGGTGGGGAGCTGTTTTTT. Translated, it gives CATGLGRGGELFF.

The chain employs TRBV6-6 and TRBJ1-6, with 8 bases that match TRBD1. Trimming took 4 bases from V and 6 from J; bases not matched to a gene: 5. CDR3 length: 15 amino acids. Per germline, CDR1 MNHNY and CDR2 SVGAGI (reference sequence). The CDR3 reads CASSSPDRVNSPLHF. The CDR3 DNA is TGTGCCAGCAGTTCCCCGGACAGGGTTAATTCACCCCTCCACTTT.

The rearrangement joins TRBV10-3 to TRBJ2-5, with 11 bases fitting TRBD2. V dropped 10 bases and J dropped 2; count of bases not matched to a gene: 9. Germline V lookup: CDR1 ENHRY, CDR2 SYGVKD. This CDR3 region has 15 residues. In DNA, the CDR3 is TGTGCCACGGGGGGACTAGCGGTTAGTCAAGAGACCCAGTACTTC. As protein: CATGGLAVSQETQYF.